This TCR beta chain was obtained from a study of T-cell reconstitution after alpha-beta-depleted transplantation in children. This clonotype was observed a few times. Unique molecular identifiers were incorporated during preparation of the TCRbeta library. TCRdb redid the calling of the PCR reads with MiXCR, one entry per CDR3 protein. The sample shows about 500,000 distinct CDR3 sequences, 30% to 35% of them seen only once. This receptor was identified in a human donor who donated a stem cell graft to a child with aplastic anemia. This specimen was PBMCs from the stem cell graft donor, taken from the stem cell graft.

CDR3 protein: CASSGSGPLSTEAFF. The DNA of the CDR3 is TGTGCCAGCAGTGGGTCAGGACCCCTGAGCACTGAAGCTTTCTTT. This chain uses TRBV6-1 with TRBJ1-1; D remains ambiguous. The CDR3 is made up of 15 amino acids. The ends were cut back, 4 bases at V and 4 bases at J, with 16 bases in the middle. Germline-derived CDR1 and CDR2 are MNHNS and SASEGT.